The subject of this entry is one TCR beta chain. What this receptor recognizes is not known. The sample holds no much larger clone one base away, and base qualities are not on file. The immunoSEQ Assay, a bias-controlled multiplex PCR, was used to amplify TCRbeta CDR3 regions from genomic DNA. On the study's bioinformatics: Within the assay, amplification of reference gene primers was used to estimate how many nucleated cells each sample contained. To quantify the absolute abundance of each unique TCRbeta CDR3 rearrangement, sequence reads were collapsed and filtered. For each sample, productive Simpson clonality was calculated as the square root of Simpson's diversity index across productive rearrangements. The clones in this table, taken by TCRdb from immuneACCESS, are in-frame only. Not every clone is retained; where verified, under half of the shortfall comes from an unresolved V gene, and the cause of the rest is unknown. That table furnishes V, J and clone size, whereas the DNA furnished D and trimming. In all, the sample holds 350,000 to 400,000 clones, and 80% to 90% of those were seen once. About 1% of the sample rests with the top ten.

This sample was taken from a study of blood T cell repertoires in COVID-19 (dated by TCRdb to about 2020). The study in broad terms: The collaborator samples originated in the United States, Italy and Spain and spanned the acute and convalescent phases of COVID-19. The material from the prospective study consisted of cDNA or gDNA derived from T cells, B-cell-depleted T cells, or PBMCs. Deeply sampled blood TCRbeta repertoires from subjects exposed to, actively infected with, or recovered from COVID-19 were included in the dataset. The repertoires were released in a freely available public database meant as a resource for research on the immune response to SARS-CoV-2. Samples came from the ongoing ImmuneRACE study (first 160 participants) plus 1,254 subjects from 6 global collaborators. Nearly every sample came with metadata listing a de-identified subject ID, COVID-19 status, age in years and sex. Where available, HLA class I and class II types were obtained from metadata supplied by the sample provider rather than from assay-based typing. What the study reported, not specific to this receptor: The amount of clinical and demographic metadata varied by source and participant and was provided uncurated.

Enrolling through a virtual design, the prospective study's participants ranged in age from about 18 to 89 years and lived across some 23 United States geographic areas. Cohort assignment in the prospective study relied on participant-reported clinical history from a screening survey and a study questionnaire. Recovered participants in ImmuneRACE Cohort 3 were defined by two consecutive negative NP/OP PCR tests, clearance by a healthcare professional, or resolution of symptoms. Mobile phlebotomists in the prospective study collected whole blood, serum and a nasopharyngeal or oropharyngeal swab from every participant. Over a roughly two-month period, participants in the prospective study had the option of providing additional blood draws and questionnaires. Blood samples from the prospective study were shipped frozen or at room temperature prior to DNA extraction. Material for sequencing was PBMCs or T cells enriched from blood (not recorded which). The receptor was derived from a man aged 18 to 29 who had recovered from COVID-19.

Read as DNA, the sequence is TGCAGTGCTAGTCGCCCGGGACAGGAAGATCAGCCCCAGCATTTT. It specifies CSASRPGQEDQPQHF. Here the chain combines TRBV20-1 and TRBJ1-5, and TRBD1 matches 8 of the central bases. At the junction V is shortened by 3 bases and J by 5 bases; bases outside the gene matches: 9. There are 15 amino acids in the CDR3, from cysteine to phenylalanine inclusive. Just CDR3 DNA is preserved here, 45 bases in frame from base 1. The germline V gene (reference sequence) specifies DFQATT as CDR1 and SNEGSKA as CDR2.